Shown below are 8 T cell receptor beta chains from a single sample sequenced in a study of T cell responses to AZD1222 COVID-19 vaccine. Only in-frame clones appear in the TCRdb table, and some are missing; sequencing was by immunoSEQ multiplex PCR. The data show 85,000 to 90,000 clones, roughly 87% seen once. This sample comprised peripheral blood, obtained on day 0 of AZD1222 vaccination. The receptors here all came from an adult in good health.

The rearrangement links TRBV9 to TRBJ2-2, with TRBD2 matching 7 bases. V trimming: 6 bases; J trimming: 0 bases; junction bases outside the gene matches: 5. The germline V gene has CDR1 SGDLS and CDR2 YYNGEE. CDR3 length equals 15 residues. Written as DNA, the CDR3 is TGTGCCAGCACCGAAGCGGGAACGAACACCGGGGAGCTGTTTTTT. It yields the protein CASTEAGTNTGELFF.

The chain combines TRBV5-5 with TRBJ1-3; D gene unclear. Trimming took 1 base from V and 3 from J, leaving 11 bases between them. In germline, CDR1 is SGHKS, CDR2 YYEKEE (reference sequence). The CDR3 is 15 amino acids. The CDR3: CASSLNSQDGNTIYF. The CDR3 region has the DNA TGTGCCAGCAGCTTGAATTCGCAGGATGGAAACACCATATATTTT.

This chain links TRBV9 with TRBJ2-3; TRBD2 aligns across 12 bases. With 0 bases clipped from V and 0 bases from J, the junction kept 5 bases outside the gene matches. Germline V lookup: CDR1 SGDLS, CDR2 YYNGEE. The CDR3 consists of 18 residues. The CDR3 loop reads CASSVGLAGVGSTDTQYF. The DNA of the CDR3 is TGTGCCAGCAGCGTAGGACTAGCGGGAGTAGGAAGCACAGATACGCAGTATTTT.

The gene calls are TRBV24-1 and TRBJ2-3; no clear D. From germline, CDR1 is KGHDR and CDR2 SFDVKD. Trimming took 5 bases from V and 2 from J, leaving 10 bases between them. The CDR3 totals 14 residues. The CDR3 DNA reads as TGTGCCACCAGTGCGGTAGGAATCACAGATACGCAGTATTTT. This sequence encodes CATSAVGITDTQYF.

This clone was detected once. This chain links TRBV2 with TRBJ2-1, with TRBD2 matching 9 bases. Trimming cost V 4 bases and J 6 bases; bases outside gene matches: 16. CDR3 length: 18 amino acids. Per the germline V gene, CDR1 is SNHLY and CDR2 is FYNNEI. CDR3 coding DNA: TGTGCCAGCAGTGGCTTTTCCGCCGGGACTAGCAGTTCCAATGAGCAGTTCTTC. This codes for CASSGFSAGTSSSNEQFF.

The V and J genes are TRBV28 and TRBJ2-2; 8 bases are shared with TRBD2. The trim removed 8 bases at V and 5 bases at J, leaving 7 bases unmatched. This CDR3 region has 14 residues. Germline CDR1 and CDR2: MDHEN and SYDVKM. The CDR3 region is CASGAPSGTGELFF. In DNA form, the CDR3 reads TGTGCCAGCGGCGCTCCTAGCGGGACCGGGGAGCTGTTTTTT.

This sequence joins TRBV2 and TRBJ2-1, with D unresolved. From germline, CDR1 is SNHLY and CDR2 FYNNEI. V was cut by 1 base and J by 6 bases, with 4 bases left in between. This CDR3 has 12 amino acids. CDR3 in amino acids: CASSEGPNEQFF. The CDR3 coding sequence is TGTGCCAGCAGTGAAGGGCCCAATGAGCAGTTCTTC.

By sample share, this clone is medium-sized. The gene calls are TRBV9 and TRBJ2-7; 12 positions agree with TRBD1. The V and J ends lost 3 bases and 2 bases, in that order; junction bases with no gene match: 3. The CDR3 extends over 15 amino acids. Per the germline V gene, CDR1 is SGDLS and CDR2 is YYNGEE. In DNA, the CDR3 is TGTGCCAGCAGCGCCGGGACAGGGGGCACCTACGAGCAGTACTTC. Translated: CASSAGTGGTYEQYF.